The rows below give T cell receptor beta chains drawn from one sample of a study of identifying expanded T cells in peripheral blood. The assay was immunoSEQ multiplex PCR, and TCRdb's table has in-frame clones only and misses some. Of about 100,000 clones in the sample, around 88% were seen once. The source material was blood. The receptors originated from a person between 18 and 70 years old in good health. Each CDR3 is given with its conserved first and last residue. Fields, in order: D gene, clone size, CDR3 length, J gene, V gene, CDR3 protein, CDR3 DNA. The D gene is left open where the match is weak. Size tells how often a clone was seen (once, few, many) or the class of an expanded clone, and some rows leave it out.

NA,NA,15,TRBJ1-5,TRBV19,CASSSRTDILQPQHF,TGTGCCAGTAGTTCCCGAACCGATATTTTGCAGCCCCAGCATTTT
NA,once,14,TRBJ1-4,TRBV4-3,CASSQEGVNEKLFF,TGCGCCAGCAGCCAAGAAGGTGTTAATGAAAAACTGTTTTTT
NA,NA,16,TRBJ2-4,TRBV15,CATSRTREGVKNIQYF,TGTGCCACCAGCAGGACCAGGGAAGGGGTTAAAAACATTCAGTACTTC
TRBD1,few,13,TRBJ1-6,TRBV18,CASSTGDNSPLHF,TGTGCCAGCTCAACAGGGGACAATTCACCCCTCCACTTT
NA,NA,15,TRBJ2-7,TRBV4-3,CASSQDLISSYEQYF,TGCGCCAGCAGCCAAGATCTAATTAGCTCCTACGAGCAGTACTTC
TRBD2,NA,15,TRBJ2-3,TRBV11-3,CASSPSGGRTDTQYF,TGTGCCAGCAGCCCTAGCGGGGGTAGAACAGATACGCAGTATTTT
NA,NA,13,TRBJ1-1,TRBV6-1,CASPRRSDTEAFF,TGTGCCAGTCCCCGGCGATCGGACACTGAAGCTTTCTTT
TRBD2,NA,14,TRBJ2-5,TRBV10-3,CAISPGTTQETQYF,TGTGCCATCAGTCCCGGGACTACGCAAGAGACCCAGTACTTC
TRBD1,NA,17,TRBJ2-2,TRBV27,CASSLSTGLLNTGELFF,TGTGCCAGCAGTTTATCGACAGGGCTCCTGAACACCGGGGAGCTGTTTTTT
TRBD2,NA,13,TRBJ2-1,TRBV6-5,CASSYWGGSEQFF,TGTGCCAGCAGTTACTGGGGCGGGAGTGAGCAGTTCTTC
TRBD2,NA,17,TRBJ2-3,TRBV5-6,CASSPTRERGFTDTQYF,TGTGCCAGCAGCCCTACCAGAGAGCGGGGGTTCACAGATACGCAGTATTTT
TRBD1,NA,16,TRBJ1-5,TRBV7-2,CASSPDRASSNQPQHF,TGTGCCAGCAGCCCAGACAGGGCCTCTAGCAATCAGCCCCAGCATTTT
NA,NA,15,TRBJ1-3,TRBV7-6,CASSLMDGGGNTIYF,TGTGCCAGCAGCTTGATGGACGGAGGAGGAAACACCATATATTTT
NA,NA,14,TRBJ2-7,TRBV27,CASSLGGLYYEQYF,TGTGCCAGCAGTTTAGGAGGACTCTACTACGAGCAGTACTTC
TRBD2,NA,14,TRBJ2-3,TRBV28,CASSPGLAADTQYF,TGTGCCAGCTCCCCGGGACTAGCAGCAGATACGCAGTATTTT
TRBD1,few,14,TRBJ1-2,TRBV7-8,CASSLSGQDNGYTF,TGTGCCAGCAGCTTATCGGGACAGGATAATGGCTACACCTTC
NA,NA,15,TRBJ1-1,TRBV29-1,CSVGLKLSMNTEAFF,TGCAGCGTTGGTCTGAAGCTCTCCATGAACACTGAAGCTTTCTTT
NA,NA,11,TRBJ1-2,TRBV29-1,CSADWDYGYTF,TGCAGCGCGGACTGGGACTATGGCTACACCTTC
NA,once,15,TRBJ1-4,TRBV27,CASSFGVSTNEKLFF,TGTGCCAGCAGTTTCGGGGTTTCAACTAATGAAAAACTGTTTTTT
TRBD1,few,14,TRBJ1-2,TRBV2,CASSEGTGTYGYTF,TGTGCCAGCAGTGAAGGGACAGGGACCTATGGCTACACCTTC
NA,NA,13,TRBJ2-7,TRBV7-2,CASSLEGGSEQYF,TGTGCCAGCAGCTTGGAGGGGGGATCCGAGCAGTACTTC
NA,few,11,TRBJ2-5,TRBV30,CAWTGGETQYF,TGTGCCTGGACAGGCGGGGAGACCCAGTACTTC
NA,NA,13,TRBJ1-4,TRBV5-1,CASSYPPNEKLFF,TGCGCCAGCAGTTATCCCCCGAATGAAAAACTGTTTTTT
NA,NA,15,TRBJ1-1,TRBV2,CASSDLRGMNTEAFF,TGTGCCAGCAGCGACCTGCGGGGCATGAACACTGAAGCTTTCTTT
NA,NA,13,TRBJ1-5,TRBV5-6,CASSLDGNQPQHF,TGTGCCAGCAGCTTGGATGGTAACCAGCCCCAGCATTTT
TRBD2,NA,15,TRBJ2-5,TRBV18,CASSRLAGAQETQYF,TGTGCCAGCTCACGACTAGCGGGGGCACAAGAGACCCAGTACTTC
TRBD1,NA,12,TRBJ2-1,TRBV28,CASRLERTGFFF,TGTGCCAGCAGGCTGGAACGGACAGGGTTTTTCTTC
NA,NA,15,TRBJ1-5,TRBV15,CATSRGTADLEPQHF,TGTGCCACCAGCAGAGGGACGGCGGACCTGGAGCCCCAGCATTTT
NA,NA,13,TRBJ1-2,TRBV7-2,CASSLAQYYGYTF,TGTGCCAGCAGCTTAGCGCAGTACTATGGCTACACCTTC
NA,NA,13,TRBJ1-1,TRBV18,CASSPRQDTEAFF,TGTGCCAGCTCACCCCGACAGGACACTGAAGCTTTCTTT
NA,NA,15,TRBJ2-7,TRBV4-2,CASSPERVGTYEQYF,TGTGCCAGCAGCCCCGAAAGGGTTGGCACCTACGAGCAGTACTTC
NA,NA,15,TRBJ2-3,TRBV28,CASGRIASSTDTQYF,TGTGCCAGCGGCCGCATAGCGTCTAGCACAGATACGCAGTATTTT
TRBD1,NA,13,TRBJ2-7,TRBV7-7,CASSPGQSYEQYF,TGTGCCAGCAGCCCGGGACAGAGCTACGAGCAGTACTTC
NA,NA,16,TRBJ2-7,TRBV6-1,CASSEAVPTVTYEQYF,TGTGCCAGCAGTGAAGCGGTCCCTACGGTTACCTACGAGCAGTACTTC
TRBD1,NA,14,TRBJ1-2,TRBV7-2,CASSSRTGGLGYTF,TGTGCCAGCAGCTCCAGGACAGGGGGTCTTGGCTACACCTTC
NA,NA,15,TRBJ1-6,TRBV9,CASSVGAREESPLHF,TGTGCCAGCAGCGTAGGTGCCAGGGAAGAATCACCCCTCCACTTT
NA,NA,15,TRBJ1-1,TRBV7-2,CASSLAGGVRPEAFF,TGTGCCAGCAGCTTAGCGGGGGGGGTAAGACCTGAAGCTTTCTTT
NA,NA,15,TRBJ2-7,TRBV7-9,CASSLVVGIRDEQYF,TGTGCCAGCAGCTTAGTGGTGGGGATTAGGGACGAGCAGTACTTC
TRBD2,NA,15,TRBJ2-3,TRBV9,CASSPGLADTDTQYF,TGTGCCAGCAGCCCCGGACTAGCTGACACAGATACGCAGTATTTT
NA,NA,14,TRBJ2-5,TRBV11-2,CASSLARARETQYF,TGTGCCAGCAGCTTAGCTAGGGCGCGGGAGACCCAGTACTTC
NA,NA,16,TRBJ1-2,TRBV18,CASSPGQGLIARGYTF,TGTGCCAGCTCACCAGGTCAGGGGTTAATTGCCCGGGGCTACACCTTC
NA,NA,13,TRBJ1-2,TRBV5-8,CASSLNLNYGYTF,TGTGCCAGCAGCTTGAACTTAAACTATGGCTACACCTTC
TRBD1,many,15,TRBJ1-2,TRBV18,CASSPTDRGNYGYTF,TGTGCCAGCTCACCAACCGACAGGGGAAACTATGGCTACACCTTC